Listed here are 22 T cell receptor beta chains from one sample, sequenced in a study of CD8 T cells in Susac syndrome. Random hexamers were used to reverse transcribe the RNA input (about 0.5 to 1 ug). From the immunoSEQ multiplex PCR reads, TCRdb called clonotypes with MiXCR, one entry per CDR3 protein. The repertoire consists of approximately 80,000 distinct CDR3 sequences, with roughly 94% occurring once and the leading ten covering 0.5% to 0.65%. Sequenced sample: CD8+ T cells from PBMCs. The receptors here all came from a human donor with Susac syndrome.

The rearrangement links TRBV21-1 to TRBJ2-6; TRBD1, the D gene given by the table, was not confirmed from the DNA. TRBV21-1 counts as a pseudogene. This CDR3 comprises 19 residues. CDR3 sequence: CASSKAVRDRGLGANVLTF. The CDR3 nucleotides read TGTGCCAGCAGCAAAGCGGTCCGGGACAGGGGGCTTGGGGCCAACGTCCTGACTTTC.

The chain links TRBV29-1 to TRBJ1-4; possibly TRBD1 for D (5 bases). CDR1 is SQVTM and CDR2 is ANQGSEA in the germline V gene. The CDR3 consists of 13 residues. Trimming stripped 6 bases from V and 8 bases from J, with 16 bases between. The CDR3 protein is CSVAREFGEKLFF. The CDR3 region has the DNA TGCAGCGTCGCCAGGGAGTTTGGGGAAAAACTGTTTTTT.

This chain uses TRBV29-1 with TRBJ2-7; D ambiguous. The V end lost 7 bases, the J end lost 3 bases, and 16 bases lay between the germline ends. CDR1 and CDR2 (germline): SQVTM, ANQGSEA. CDR3 length: 13 residues. For the CDR3, the DNA is TGCAGCGCCCCCGAGCAGGCTTACTACGAGCAGTACTTC. Its translation is CSAPEQAYYEQYF.

The chain joins TRBV4-3 to TRBJ2-7; the match to TRBD1 covers 7 bases. With V trimmed by 0 bases and J by 6 bases, 5 bases remained unmatched. CDR1 and CDR2 (germline): LGHNA, YSLEER. The length of the CDR3 is 14 residues. CDR3 region: CASSQDRDSLEQYF. CDR3 in DNA: TGCGCCAGCAGCCAAGATAGGGACAGCCTCGAGCAGTACTTC.

The J gene is TRBJ2-2, the V gene TRBV5-1, with 9 nucleotides matching TRBD1. V was clipped by 4 bases and J by 6 bases; unmatched bases: 10. The CDR3 is 16 residues long. Germline V gene lookup returns CDR1 SGHRS and CDR2 YFSETQ. CDR3 coding DNA: TGCGCCAGCAGCAGAGACAGGGGGTTAGGTGCCGGGGAGCTGTTTTTT. Translation gives CASSRDRGLGAGELFF.

This chain links TRBV4-1 with TRBJ1-2, with no clear D. Germline V gives CDR1 MGHRA, CDR2 YSYEKL. CDR3 size: 14 residues. The V and J ends lost 1 base and 2 bases respectively, with 8 bases between them. The chain's CDR3 is CASSQVGSNYGYTF. DNA of the CDR3: TGCGCCAGCAGCCAAGTCGGCAGCAACTATGGCTACACCTTC.

The chain recombines TRBV6-6 with TRBJ1-5, with D possibly matching TRBD1 (6 bases). V was pared by 5 bases and J by 4 bases, with 9 bases between. The CDR3 is 13 residues long. CDR1 and CDR2 (germline): MNHNY, SVGAGI (reference sequence). The DNA of the CDR3 is TGTGCCAGCAGTGGGGGGGCGAATCAGCCCCAGCATTTT. It yields the protein CASSGGANQPQHF.

The rearrangement uses TRBV6-5 and TRBJ2-5; D unresolved. This CDR3 contains 14 residues. Germline loops: CDR1 MNHEY, CDR2 SVGAGI. The V and J ends lost 4 bases and 5 bases respectively, with 14 bases between them. CDR3 bases: TGTGCCAGCAGTTCCATCACTAAGAGGGAGACCCAGTACTTC. Protein sequence: CASSSITKRETQYF.

The J gene is TRBJ1-2, the V gene TRBV7-2; 10 bases align to TRBD1. Unmatched junction bases numbered 3, after V lost 3 bases and J lost 8 bases. This CDR3 is 13 amino acids long. The germline V gene encodes CDR1 SGHTA and CDR2 FQGNSA. This chain's CDR3 is CASSLGQGSGYTF. The CDR3 DNA sequence: TGTGCCAGCAGCTTGGGACAGGGGTCGGGCTACACCTTC.

The chain carries TRBV15 and TRBJ1-1; D gene uncertain. The V gene lost 0 bases and the J gene lost 4 bases, with 9 bases spanning the gap. Per the germline V gene, CDR1 is LNHNV and CDR2 is YYDKDF (reference sequence). CDR3 length equals 14 residues. The CDR3 here is CATSRDPRTTEAFF. The CDR3 coding sequence is TGTGCCACCAGCAGAGATCCCCGGACCACTGAAGCTTTCTTT.

V is TRBV14 and J is TRBJ1-6; no reliable D call. The CDR3 has 16 amino acids. V shed 4 bases and J shed 9 bases, with 19 bases lying between them. Germline CDR1 reads SGHDN; CDR2 reads FVKESK. The CDR3 nucleotides are TGTGCCAGCAGCCCATATGACTGGACGGTGGGTTCACCCCTCCACTTT. Translating it yields CASSPYDWTVGSPLHF.

This clonotype appeared a few times. This chain connects TRBV15 to TRBJ2-1; D remains ambiguous. CDR1 and CDR2 from the germline V gene are LNHNV and YYDKDF (reference sequence). V gave up 5 bases and J gave up 6 bases, with 23 bases separating them. This CDR3 region has 17 residues. CDR3 region: CATSQPGPTLGSNEQFF. The DNA of the CDR3 is TGTGCCACCAGCCAACCCGGGCCGACCCTGGGTTCCAATGAGCAGTTCTTC.

J is TRBJ2-4 and V is TRBV6-5; maybe TRBD1 (6 bases). Germline CDR1 MNHEY, CDR2 SVGAGI. This CDR3 spans 15 amino acids. Between the trimmed V and J ends, which lost 0 bases and 8 bases, there was a span of 14 bases. The CDR3 nucleotides read TGTGCCAGCAGTTACTCCCCGGTCGAGGGGGACATTCAGTACTTC. As protein: CASSYSPVEGDIQYF.

The chain couples TRBV5-1 to TRBJ1-1; D remains unclear. CDR1 is SGHRS and CDR2 is YFSETQ in the germline V gene. There are 12 residues in the CDR3. V lost 9 bases to trimming and J lost 1 base, with 10 bases between them. This chain's CDR3 is CAIAWKNTEAFF. The CDR3 coding sequence is TGCGCCATCGCGTGGAAGAACACTGAAGCTTTCTTT.

The rearrangement links TRBV9 to TRBJ2-7; a possible D gene is TRBD1 (7 bases). Germline V gives CDR1 SGDLS, CDR2 YYNGEE. This CDR3 is 15 amino acids long. Trimming stripped 0 bases from V and 4 bases from J, with 14 bases between. CDR3 sequence (DNA): TGTGCCAGCAGCGTAGGGAGCCCAGGGGGGTACGAGCAGTACTTC. Its translation is CASSVGSPGGYEQYF.

J is TRBJ1-2 and V is TRBV14; no clear D. Trimming cost V 8 bases and J 3 bases, with 19 bases left between them. CDR1 and CDR2 (germline): SGHDN, FVKESK. The CDR3 sequence is 15 residues long. The DNA for the CDR3 is TGTGCCAGCGGATCTCGAGGGCAACGGCACTATGGCTACACCTTC. It yields the protein CASGSRGQRHYGYTF.

This clonotype was seen a handful of times. J is TRBJ2-1 and V is TRBV16, with D possibly matching TRBD2 (5 bases). Trimming left V 4 bases short and J 0 bases short, with 10 bases between. This CDR3 contains 15 residues. The germline gives CDR1 KGHSY, CDR2 FQNENV. CDR3 residues: CASSPDSSSYNEQFF. The CDR3 DNA sequence: TGTGCCAGCAGCCCGGACTCGAGCTCCTACAATGAGCAGTTCTTC.

The chain couples TRBV12-5 to TRBJ2-5; TRBD1 agrees at 7 bases. J gave up 5 bases and V 3 bases, and 3 bases lay outside the gene matches. Germline CDR1 is LGHNT and CDR2 is FRNRAP. CDR3 length equals 13 residues. The CDR3 sequence: CASGFDREETQYF. CDR3 coding DNA: TGTGCTAGTGGTTTCGACAGGGAGGAGACCCAGTACTTC. Looking up the rest from reference TRBV12-5 and TRBJ2-5 gives the full variable domain: DARVTQTPRHKVTEMGQEVTMRCQPILGHNTVFWYRQTMMQGLELLAYFRNRAPLDDSGMPKDRFSAEMPDATLATLKIQPSEPRDSAVYFCASGFDREETQYFGPGTRLLVL.

V and J are TRBV4-1 and TRBJ1-2; no clear D. CDR3 length: 13 amino acids. Germline-derived CDR1 and CDR2 are MGHRA and YSYEKL. Trimming removed 4 bases from V and 5 bases from J, with 11 bases in between. The DNA of the CDR3 is TGCGCCAGCAGCCTCCCCGACGGATATGGCTACACCTTC. Translated: CASSLPDGYGYTF.

V gene TRBV7-9 combines with J gene TRBJ2-7; 7 bases line up with TRBD1. There are 15 residues in the CDR3. The J segment lost 5 bases and the V segment lost 2 bases, leaving 9 bases of the junction unmatched. Germline V gives CDR1 SEHNR, CDR2 FQNEAQ (reference sequence). The CDR3 reads CASSLRGQGIDEQYF. DNA for the CDR3: TGTGCCAGCAGCTTAAGGGGGCAGGGAATTGACGAGCAGTACTTC.

This clonotype was seen a handful of times. The chain joins TRBV5-4 to TRBJ1-6; D possibly corresponds to TRBD1 (6 bases). CDR1 is SGHNT and CDR2 is YYREEE in the germline V gene (reference sequence). Trimming stripped 4 bases from V and 9 bases from J, with 8 bases between. This CDR3 is built from 12 residues. CDR3 bases: TGTGCCAGCAGCGGAGGGGGTTCACCCCTCCACTTT. Amino acid sequence: CASSGGGSPLHF.

This rearrangement joins TRBV20-1 to TRBJ2-7; 8 nucleotides align to TRBD1. Germline values: CDR1 DFQATT, CDR2 SNEGSKA (reference sequence). There are 15 residues in the CDR3. The trim removed 3 bases at V and 6 bases at J, leaving 13 bases unmatched. The CDR3 nucleotides are TGCAGTGCTAGCGTACCGGGACAGGTCGGTTTCGAGCAGTACTTC. It is translated as CSASVPGQVGFEQYF.